Listed below are T cell receptor beta chains from one sample, sequenced in a study of T cells in Graves' hyperthyroidism and ophthalmopathy. TCRdb fed the multiplex PCR reads into MiXCR, producing one record per CDR3 protein. The sample yields 800,000 or so distinct CDR3 sequences, around 39% seen once. Specimen: blood. The receptors come from a man between 18 and 35 years old with Graves' hyperthyroidism. Both conserved end residues are part of each CDR3. Fields, in order: clone size, V gene, D gene, J gene, CDR3 DNA, CDR3 protein. The D gene is left open where the match is weak. Size is stated for part of the rows, as once, few or many counts, or as a class when the clone is expanded.

many	TRBV7-8	NA	TRBJ2-7	TGTGCCAGCAGCTTAGACAGCTACTACGAGCAGTACTTC	CASSLDSYYEQYF
NA	TRBV5-1	TRBD1	TRBJ1-2	TGCGCCAGCAGCTTGGCGATGCAGGGGGCACGAGGCTACACCTTC	CASSLAMQGARGYTF
NA	TRBV19	NA	TRBJ1-5	TGTGCCAGTAGAGCGGCCAGGGATAGCAATCAGCCCCAGCATTTT	CASRAARDSNQPQHF
many	TRBV19	TRBD1	TRBJ1-1	TGTGCCAGTATTCGGGGACAGGCGAACACTGAAGCTTTCTTT	CASIRGQANTEAFF
NA	TRBV20-1	NA	TRBJ1-1	TGCAGTGAAGGGCAGAACACTGAAGCTTTCTTT	CSEGQNTEAFF
NA	TRBV2	NA	TRBJ1-2	TGTGCCAGCAGGGAAACCGACCTGTATGGCTACACCTTC	CASRETDLYGYTF
NA	TRBV6-6	NA	TRBJ2-2	TGTGCCAGCAGTGAATGGGGGGCGTGGGAGCTGTTTTTT	CASSEWGAWELFF
NA	TRBV5-6	NA	TRBJ1-1	TGTGCCAGCAGCTTGATGAAGGGGCGAGGCACTGAAGCTTTCTTT	CASSLMKGRGTEAFF
NA	TRBV9	TRBD1	TRBJ1-2	TGTGCCAGCAGCGGCGGCTACAGGGGGAGTGTTGGCTACACCTTC	CASSGGYRGSVGYTF
many	TRBV10-3	NA	TRBJ2-6	TGTGCCATCAGTGGCGATCCTGGGGCCAACGTCCTGACTTTC	CAISGDPGANVLTF
few	TRBV20-1	TRBD2	TRBJ2-2	TGCAGTGCTAGACCTCCGGGACTAGCGACCGGGGAGCTGTTTTTT	CSARPPGLATGELFF
many	TRBV29-1	NA	TRBJ1-1	TGCAGCGTTGGCTCTTCGAACACTGAAGCTTTCTTT	CSVGSSNTEAFF
many	TRBV7-9	NA	TRBJ1-6	TGTGCCAGCAGCTTCTATGAGGGGGAAAAGTCACCCCTCCACTTT	CASSFYEGEKSPLHF
few	TRBV7-9	NA	TRBJ1-1	TGTGCCAGCAGCTTAGCCGGGGCGTGGGACACTGAAGCTTTCTTT	CASSLAGAWDTEAFF
few	TRBV11-2	NA	TRBJ2-2	TGTGCCAGCAGCTCCCGAAGGGCGCAGAACACCGGGGAGCTGTTTTTT	CASSSRRAQNTGELFF
NA	TRBV9	TRBD2	TRBJ2-7	TGTGCCAGCAGCTCTAGCGGGGGGCCCGGGGGGGAGCAGTACTTC	CASSSSGGPGGEQYF
NA	TRBV24-1	NA	TRBJ2-2	TGTGCCACCAGTGATTCCGACAGGGAGGTGAACACCGGGGAGCTGTTTTTT	CATSDSDREVNTGELFF
few	TRBV9	NA	TRBJ1-1	TGTGCCAGCAGCGTACGGTCCGGGGGGGATGCTTTCTTT	CASSVRSGGDAFF
many	TRBV7-8	NA	TRBJ1-3	TGTGCCAGCAGCTTACGTCGGACCGGGCTCTCTGGAAACACCATATATTTT	CASSLRRTGLSGNTIYF
NA	TRBV6-5	NA	TRBJ1-1	TGTGCCAGCAGTTATTCTGGGACTGACGAAGCTTTCTTT	CASSYSGTDEAFF
NA	TRBV13	NA	TRBJ2-5	TGTGCCAGCAGCATATTCGGGACCCAAGAGACCCAGTACTTC	CASSIFGTQETQYF
NA	TRBV6-6	NA	TRBJ1-1	TGTGCCAGCAGTGACGGGATCGGGGGCACCGAAGCTTTCTTT	CASSDGIGGTEAFF
NA	TRBV7-2	NA	TRBJ1-1	TGTGCCAGCAGCTTTTCTGTAACCCCGTTGACTGAAGCTTTCTTT	CASSFSVTPLTEAFF
NA	TRBV5-4	NA	TRBJ1-2	TGTGCCAGCAGCTACGACAGCCTCTATGGCTACACCTTC	CASSYDSLYGYTF
NA	TRBV6-5	NA	TRBJ1-1	TGTGCCAGCATTCGCGAGAGAGGGACTGAAGCTTTCTTT	CASIRERGTEAFF
NA	TRBV7-2	NA	TRBJ2-7	TGTGCCAGCAGCAGAGGAGGGACCATCTACGAGCAGTACTTC	CASSRGGTIYEQYF
many	TRBV10-3	NA	TRBJ2-5	TGTGCCACAGGGGGGGGTCAAGAGACCCAGTACTTC	CATGGGQETQYF
once	TRBV25-1	TRBD1	TRBJ1-2	TGTGCCAGCATACAGGGGGTCGGCGATGGCTACACCTTC	CASIQGVGDGYTF
NA	TRBV7-3	TRBD2	TRBJ2-5	TGTGCCAGCAGCTTAATGACTAGCGGGGGGGCGTGGGAGACCCAGTACTTC	CASSLMTSGGAWETQYF
few	TRBV20-1	NA	TRBJ2-7	TGCAGTGCTTGGGACATAGGGGAGCAGTACTTC	CSAWDIGEQYF
few	TRBV7-9	NA	TRBJ2-7	TGTGCCAGCAGCAAAGGACAGGGACTACACGAGCAGTACTTC	CASSKGQGLHEQYF
few	TRBV20-1	TRBD1	TRBJ1-1	TGCAGTGCTAGAGATCGGGGGCAGGGGGCGTCGACTGAAGCTTTCTTT	CSARDRGQGASTEAFF
NA	TRBV7-9	TRBD2	TRBJ2-7	TGTGCCAGCAGCATGACTAGCGGAGGATACGAGCAGTACTTC	CASSMTSGGYEQYF
few	TRBV11-2	NA	TRBJ2-5	TGTGCCAGCAGCAGGGTCACTGGCTACCAAGAGACCCAGTACTTC	CASSRVTGYQETQYF
NA	TRBV20-1	TRBD1	TRBJ2-7	TGCAGTGCCTCCGGGACAGGGGGTAACTACGAGCAGTACTTC	CSASGTGGNYEQYF
many	TRBV9	TRBD1	TRBJ1-1	TGTGCCAGCAGCGGGACAGGCCTTGACACTGAAGCTTTCTTT	CASSGTGLDTEAFF
NA	TRBV12-3/TRBV12-4	NA	TRBJ1-1	TGTGCCAGCAGCCACCCCGACAGTCTGAACACTGAAGCTTTCTTT	CASSHPDSLNTEAFF
many	TRBV20-1	NA	TRBJ1-4	TGCAGTATCTCAGGGGCCACAAATGAAAAACTGTTTTTT	CSISGATNEKLFF
NA	TRBV9	TRBD1	TRBJ1-1	TGTGCCAGCAGCGTAAGAGACAGGGGCCGAGACACTGAAGCTTTCTTT	CASSVRDRGRDTEAFF
NA	TRBV7-9	NA	TRBJ1-2	TGTGCCAGCAGCTTAGATACTGGGGGAGTTGGCTACACCTTC	CASSLDTGGVGYTF
NA	TRBV29-1	TRBD1	TRBJ2-7	TGCAGCGTTGACCAGGGGGCCGCTAGGGACGAGCAGTACTTC	CSVDQGAARDEQYF
NA	TRBV6-1	TRBD1	TRBJ1-2	TGTGCCAGCAGCCCGGGCAAGGGGGCGCGGTTTGGCTACACCTTC	CASSPGKGARFGYTF
NA	TRBV11-2	NA	TRBJ1-1	TGTGCCAGCAGCCGGGCCTGGAACACTGAAGCTCTCTTT	CASSRAWNTEALF
few	TRBV5-1	TRBD1	TRBJ2-2	TGCGCCAGCAGCTTGGACGGACAGGACACCGGGGAGCTGTTTTTT	CASSLDGQDTGELFF
many	TRBV7-2	TRBD2	TRBJ2-5	TGTGCCAGCAGCTTAGAGCGGGACGGCGAGACCCAGTACTTC	CASSLERDGETQYF
NA	TRBV7-2	TRBD1	TRBJ1-1	TGTGCCAGCAGCCAAGATCATGAACAGGGGGTGACTGAAGCTTTCTTT	CASSQDHEQGVTEAFF
few	TRBV19	NA	TRBJ2-3	TGTGCCAGTAGTAAATCCCGAACAGATACGCAGTATTTT	CASSKSRTDTQYF
NA	TRBV6-5	TRBD2	TRBJ2-7	TGTGCCAGCAGTTCCCGACTAGCGGATCTCTACGAGCAGTACTTC	CASSSRLADLYEQYF